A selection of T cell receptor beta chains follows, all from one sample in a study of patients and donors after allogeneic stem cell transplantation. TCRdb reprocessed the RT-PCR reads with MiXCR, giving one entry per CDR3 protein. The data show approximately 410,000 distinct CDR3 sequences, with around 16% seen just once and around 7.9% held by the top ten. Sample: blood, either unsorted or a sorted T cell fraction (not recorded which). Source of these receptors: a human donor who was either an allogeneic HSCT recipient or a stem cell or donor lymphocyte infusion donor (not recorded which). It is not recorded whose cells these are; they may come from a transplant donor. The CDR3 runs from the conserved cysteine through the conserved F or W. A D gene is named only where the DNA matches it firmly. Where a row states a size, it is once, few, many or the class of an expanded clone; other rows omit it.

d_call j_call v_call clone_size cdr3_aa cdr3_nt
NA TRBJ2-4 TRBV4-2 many CASSQVVKNIQYF TGTGCCAGCAGCCAAGTCGTCAAAAACATTCAGTACTTC
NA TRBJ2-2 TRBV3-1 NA CASSHKNTGELFF TGTGCCAGCAGCCATAAGAACACCGGGGAGCTGTTTTTT
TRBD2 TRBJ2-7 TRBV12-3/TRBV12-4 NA CASTVSGTSGRHEQYF TGTGCCAGCACCGTCTCCGGGACTAGCGGGAGGCACGAGCAGTACTTC
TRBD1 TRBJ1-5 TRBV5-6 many CASSGRTGGKNQPQHF TGTGCCAGCAGCGGCCGGACAGGGGGCAAGAATCAGCCCCAGCATTTT
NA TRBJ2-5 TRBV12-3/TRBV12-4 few CASNGMGETQYF TGTGCCAGTAACGGTATGGGAGAGACCCAGTACTTC
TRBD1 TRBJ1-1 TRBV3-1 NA CASSKMGQVNTEAFF TGTGCCAGCAGCAAAATGGGACAGGTGAACACTGAAGCTTTCTTT
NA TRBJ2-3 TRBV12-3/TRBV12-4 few CASSFATRSDTQYF TGTGCCAGCAGTTTCGCCACTAGGTCCGATACGCAGTATTTT
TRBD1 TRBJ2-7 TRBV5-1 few CASSRDRVEQYF TGCGCCAGCAGCCGGGACAGGGTTGAGCAGTACTTC
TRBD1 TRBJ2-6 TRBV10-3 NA CAISERGQESSSGANVLTF TGTGCCATCAGTGAGAGGGGACAGGAATCCTCCTCTGGGGCCAACGTCCTGACTTTC
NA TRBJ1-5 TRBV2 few CASSEALRMFGNNHPQHF TGTGCCAGCAGTGAAGCGCTTAGGATGTTTGGTAACAATCACCCCCAGCATTTT
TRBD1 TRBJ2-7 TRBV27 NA CASSSDRGRVAKF TGTGCCAGCAGTTCGGACAGGGGGCGGGTAGCGAAATTC
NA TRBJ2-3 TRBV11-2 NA CASSNGERAPDTQYF TGTGCCAGCAGCAATGGGGAGCGGGCCCCCGATACGCAGTATTTT
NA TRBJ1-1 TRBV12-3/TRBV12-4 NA CASSVGVSYTEAFF TGTGCCAGCAGTGTGGGGGTCTCTTATACTGAAGCTTTCTTT
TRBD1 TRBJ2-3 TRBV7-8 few CASRPGTGVYGGTADTQYF TGTGCCAGCAGGCCCGGGACAGGGGTGTATGGTGGTACAGCAGATACGCAGTATTTT
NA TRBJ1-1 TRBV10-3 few CASGTGNTEAFF TGTGCCTCCGGGACGGGGAACACTGAAGCTTTCTTT
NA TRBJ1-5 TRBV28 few CASKRDLDQPQHF TGTGCCAGCAAGAGAGATCTCGATCAGCCCCAGCATTTT
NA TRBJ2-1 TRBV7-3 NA CASSYRPDNEQFF TGTGCCAGCAGCTACCGACCCGACAATGAGCAGTTCTTC
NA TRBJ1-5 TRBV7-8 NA CASSLEEGTANQPQHF TGTGCCAGCAGCTTAGAAGAGGGGACCGCAAATCAGCCCCAGCATTTT
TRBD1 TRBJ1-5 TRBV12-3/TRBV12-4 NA CASSLGGQVGQPQHF TGTGCCAGCAGTTTAGGGGGACAGGTCGGTCAGCCCCAGCATTTT
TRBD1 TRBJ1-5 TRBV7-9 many CASSARQGAQHF TGTGCCAGCAGCGCCCGACAGGGGGCCCAGCATTTT
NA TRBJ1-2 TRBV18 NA CASSPSEGDGYTF TGTGCCAGCTCACCTTCTGAAGGGGATGGCTACACCTTC
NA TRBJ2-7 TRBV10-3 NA CAISESAGGAIHEQYF TGTGCCATCAGTGAGTCTGCCGGGGGCGCGATACACGAGCAGTACTTC